A single sample is the source of the 22 T cell receptor beta chains below, sequenced in a study of blood T cells in healthy people across ages. A second PCR, run for roughly 7 to 11 cycles, used a sample-barcoded 5' primer plus a J-beta primer mix. MiXCR, run by TCRdb on the 5' RACE reads, gives a single entry per CDR3 protein. The sample includes just under 900,000 distinct CDR3 sequences, about 28% seen only once; the top ten take 15% to 20%. The sample taken for sequencing was blood. All receptors come from a woman aged 80 or older in good health.

This clonotype was seen repeatedly, ten times or more. The gene calls are TRBV12-3 or TRBV12-4 and TRBJ1-6, with D tentatively TRBD1 (6 bases). The ends were cut back, 2 bases at V and 10 bases at J, with 12 bases in the middle. This CDR3 comprises 14 residues. Here the CDR3 reads CASSLRGAHSPLHF. The CDR3 region has the DNA TGTGCCAGCAGTTTACGGGGGGCTCACTCACCCCTCCACTTT.

This chain connects TRBV12-3 or TRBV12-4 to TRBJ2-3, with D hard to call. V lost 0 bases to trimming and J lost 3 bases, with 10 bases between them. CDR3 size: 15 residues. In nucleotides, the CDR3 is TGTGCCAGCAGTTTAGCGAGACACAAAACAGATACGCAGTATTTT. It specifies CASSLARHKTDTQYF.

V is TRBV20-1 and J is TRBJ2-7, with 7 positions matching TRBD2. J was trimmed by 5 bases and V by 1 base; bases with no gene match: 5. The CDR3 is made up of 13 amino acids. Per germline, CDR1 DFQATT and CDR2 SNEGSKA (reference sequence). CDR3 sequence reads: CSARVASGNEQYF. The CDR3 bases are TGCAGTGCTAGAGTGGCTAGCGGCAACGAGCAGTACTTC.

This sequence joins TRBV20-1 and TRBJ1-2, with D hard to call. The CDR3 runs 8 residues. Germline V gives CDR1 DFQATT, CDR2 SNEGSKA (reference sequence). Trimming shortened V by 7 bases and J by 8 bases, and 5 bases separated the two germline ends. The CDR3: CSGGGYTF. CDR3 sequence (DNA): TGCAGTGGCGGGGGCTACACCTTC.

As regards this clonotype: A much larger clone lies a single base off, so this may be a read error. For the CDR3, the DNA is TGTGCCATCACCCAGGGACTTAACTATGGCAACACCTTC. It encodes CAITQGLNYGNTF. The rearrangement links TRBV7-8 to TRBJ1-2; a weak D match, TRBD1 (5 bases). This CDR3 spans 13 amino acids. Germline V gives CDR1 SGHVS, CDR2 FQNEAQ.

This clonotype was picked up many times. This sequence joins TRBV9 and TRBJ2-6; no reliable D call. V lost 6 bases and J 1 base, leaving 11 bases between the germline ends. The germline CDR1 and CDR2 sequences are SGDLS and YYNGEE. The CDR3 covers 15 residues. The CDR3 sequence is CASTSHESGANVLTF. In DNA form, the CDR3 reads TGTGCCAGCACCTCACACGAATCTGGGGCCAACGTCCTGACTTTC.

The table lists this clonotype with many counts. The V call is TRBV6-5, the J call TRBJ2-1; D possibly uses TRBD1 or TRBD2 (5 bases each). The CDR3 is made up of 17 amino acids. The V and J ends lost 10 bases and 3 bases respectively, with 25 bases between them. CDR1 is MNHEY, CDR2 SVGAGI, per germline. As DNA, the CDR3 is TGTGCCACACAATTTGCAGGGAGTCCGGGCAGCTACAATGAGCAGTTCTTC. Residues: CATQFAGSPGSYNEQFF.

The chain combines TRBV7-9 with TRBJ2-5; 15 bases are a match to TRBD2. The junction had 7 bases not matched to a gene; V was cut back by 6 bases and J by 2 bases. Germline V gene data show CDR1 as SEHNR and CDR2 as FQNEAQ (reference sequence). This CDR3 contains 17 residues. CDR3 nucleotide sequence: TGTGCCAGCAGTCGGGGACTAGCGGGGGGAACTCAAGAGACCCAGTACTTC. Translated, it gives CASSRGLAGGTQETQYF.

This clonotype has at least ten counts. The chain has TRBV6-1 and TRBJ2-1; 8 bases are shared with TRBD2. Losses at the gene ends were 1 base for V and 2 bases for J; bases not matched to a gene: 7. CDR3 length: 17 amino acids. The V gene's germline CDR1 is MNHNS and CDR2 SASEGT. The CDR3 loop is CASSEGVAGSTYNEQFF. CDR3 DNA: TGTGCCAGCAGTGAAGGGGTAGCGGGGTCTACCTACAATGAGCAGTTCTTC.

This clonotype was detected once. Given a much more abundant clone one base away, this may be a read error. The chain carries TRBV5-1 and TRBJ2-1, with D possibly TRBD2 on 5 matching bases. V was clipped by 4 bases and J by 6 bases, with 14 bases between them. Germline V CDR1 and CDR2: SGHRS, YFSETQ. This CDR3 is 14 amino acids long. The CDR3 bases are TGCGCCAGCAGCGTGGACGGGGAAGGCAATGAGCAGTTCTTC. Translated: CASSVDGEGNEQFF.

Comment on this clonotype: Possible read error: a much larger clone is one base away. This rearrangement joins TRBV3-1 to TRBJ1-6; D is uncertain. CDR1 is LGHDT, CDR2 YNNKEL, per germline (reference sequence). This CDR3 region has 14 residues. The CDR3 DNA reads as TGTGCCAGCAGCCAAGAAATCCCCAATTTACCCCTCCACTTT. Translating gives CASSQEIPNLPLHF.

The rearrangement joins TRBV10-1 to TRBJ1-3; the D gene is possibly TRBD1 (6 bases). Trimming stripped 8 bases from V and 1 base from J, with 15 bases between. Germline CDR1 WNHNN, CDR2 SYGVQD (reference sequence). The length of the CDR3 is 15 residues. The CDR3 DNA reads TGCGCCAGCTCAAAAAATACAGGGTCTGGAAACACCATATATTTT. Amino acid sequence: CASSKNTGSGNTIYF.

This clonotype has more than one count but fewer than ten. V gene TRBV6-1 combines with J gene TRBJ1-5; TRBD1 matches 7 bases. The V and J ends lost 2 bases and 0 bases, in that order; junction bases with no gene match: 7. Germline loops: CDR1 MNHNS, CDR2 SASEGT. There are 17 residues in the CDR3. The CDR3 here is CASSEFGQVNSNQPQHF. The CDR3 region has the DNA TGTGCCAGCAGTGAATTCGGACAGGTTAATAGCAATCAGCCCCAGCATTTT.

This clonotype was seen many times. The rearrangement joins TRBV28 to TRBJ1-2; 8 nucleotides line up with TRBD1. The CDR3 spans 12 residues. The V segment lost 6 bases and the J segment 5 bases; nucleotides outside the gene matches: 2. Looked up from germline, CDR1 is MDHEN and CDR2 is SYDVKM. The CDR3: CASRGTGYGYTF. Here the CDR3 DNA reads TGTGCCAGCAGGGGGACAGGTTATGGCTACACCTTC.

This chain uses TRBV12-3 or TRBV12-4 with TRBJ1-1, with D maybe TRBD1 (5 bases). The ends were cut back, 6 bases at V and 3 bases at J, with 17 bases in the middle. The CDR3 contains 15 residues. For the CDR3, the DNA is TGTGCCAGCAGCTACGGGACCCGGTGGGACACTGAAGCTTTCTTT. Amino acid sequence: CASSYGTRWDTEAFF.

The chain recombines TRBV5-1 with TRBJ2-5, with D tentatively TRBD1 or TRBD2 (5 bases each). Germline V lookup: CDR1 SGHRS, CDR2 YFSETQ. The germline V and J ends were trimmed by 7 bases and 4 bases, with 17 bases remaining between them. The CDR3 is made up of 14 amino acids. DNA for the CDR3: TGCGCCAGCCGCCCGGGGCTTGGGGGAGAGACCCAGTACTTC. Translation gives CASRPGLGGETQYF.

This chain links TRBV5-6 with TRBJ1-6; 9 nucleotides match TRBD1. Trimming at V came to 4 bases and at J to 12 bases, leaving 17 bases not matched to a gene. CDR3 size: 17 residues. The germline CDR1 and CDR2 sequences are SGHDT and YYEEEE. The CDR3 coding sequence is TGTGCCAGCAGCAGGGACAGGGCCCCGGGAGCTGACGGACCCCTCCACTTT. Translation: CASSRDRAPGADGPLHF.

This clonotype was counted between two and nine times. A read error is possible here, since a much larger clone lies one base away. The gene calls are TRBV25-1 and TRBJ2-5; D not certain. The CDR3 length is 16 residues. In germline, CDR1 is MGHDK, CDR2 SYGVNS. The CDR3 region has the DNA TGTGCCAGCAGTGAACTACGTCAGGCGTACCAAGAGGCCCAGTACTTC. Protein sequence: CASSELRQAYQEAQYF.

J is TRBJ2-7 and V is TRBV11-2; 8 bases line up with TRBD2. Germline assignment: CDR1 SGHAT and CDR2 FQNNGV. This CDR3 has 14 amino acids. J lost 2 bases, V lost 5 bases, and 5 bases had no gene match. CDR3 in DNA: TGTGCCAGCAGCAACCCGGGGGGGGCCTACGAGCAGTACTTC. Encoded protein: CASSNPGGAYEQYF. The full variable domain, in which reference TRBV11-2 and TRBJ2-7 provide the parts outside the CDR3, is EAGVAQSPRYKIIEKRQSVAFWCNPISGHATLYWYQQILGQGPKLLIQFQNNGVVDDSQLPKDRFSAERLKGVDSTLKIQPAKLEDSAVYLCASSNPGGAYEQYFGPGTRLTVT.

This clonotype was seen many times. The chain carries TRBV3-1 and TRBJ2-7, with 7 nucleotides matching TRBD1. This CDR3 spans 14 amino acids. Germline loops: CDR1 LGHDT, CDR2 YNNKEL (reference sequence). V shed 4 bases, J shed 6 bases, and the junction held 9 bases outside the gene matches. CDR3 sequence (DNA): TGTGCCAGCAGCCGCGGACAGGTTACTAGCGAGCAGTACTTC. Translated: CASSRGQVTSEQYF.

V gene TRBV12-3 or TRBV12-4 combines with J gene TRBJ2-7, with 11 bases that match TRBD1. After removal of 7 bases from V and 12 bases from J, the junction contained 14 bases not matched to a gene. The CDR3 extends over 14 amino acids. The CDR3 region has the DNA TGTGCCAGCACCTACGGCAGGGACAGGGGGGCTGGGTACTTC. Translated: CASTYGRDRGAGYF.

In its sample, this clonotype was seen once. A much more abundant neighbour one base away suggests this may be a read error. The rearrangement uses TRBV4-2 and TRBJ2-1, with no clear D. The J call is uncertain, as TRBJ2-7 better fits the DNA end. The CDR3 consists of 17 residues. The germline CDR1 and CDR2 sequences are LGHNA and YNFKEQ. The CDR3 spells CASSQKLIESSYNEQYF. CDR3 nucleotide sequence: TGTGCCAGCAGCCAAAAGCTCATAGAAAGCTCCTACAATGAGCAGTACTTC.